A single sample gave rise to the 30 T cell receptor beta chains below, sequenced in a study of response to subunit inactivated influenza vaccine. TCRdb recomputed calls from the RT-PCR reads with MiXCR, one row per CDR3 protein. The sample lists fewer than 700,000 distinct CDR3 sequences; roughly 13% were seen once. The sample here was PBMCs from blood, taken more than 35 days after vaccination. These receptors were obtained from a man aged 45-65 years who received an inactivated influenza vaccine.

This clonotype was recorded at least ten times. The chain links TRBV29-1 to TRBJ2-3; D is possibly TRBD1 or TRBD2 (5 bases each). The CDR3 covers 15 residues. Trimming took 4 bases from V and 4 from J, leaving 18 bases between them. In germline, CDR1 is SQVTM, CDR2 ANQGSEA. CDR3 region: CSVGMGVVSPDTQYF. The CDR3 bases are TGCAGCGTTGGTATGGGGGTGGTATCCCCAGATACGCAGTATTTT.

This clonotype was detected many times. The V and J genes are TRBV10-1 and TRBJ1-1; D is unclear. Germline CDR1 is WNHNN and CDR2 is SYGVQD (reference sequence). V lost 3 bases and J lost 5, with 7 bases in between. The CDR3 covers 12 residues. For the CDR3, the DNA is TGCGCCAGCAGTGATCTGGGGACTGAAGCTTTCTTT. Residues: CASSDLGTEAFF.

This clonotype has a handful of counts. This chain links TRBV5-1 with TRBJ2-7; possible D gene TRBD1, 5 bases. CDR3 length equals 14 residues. V dropped 0 bases and J dropped 8 bases, with 15 bases sitting between them. In germline, CDR1 is SGHRS, CDR2 YFSETQ. The CDR3 DNA sequence: TGCGCCAGCAGCTTGGCCGGGCAGGGTTCTAAGCAGTACTTC. Encoded protein: CASSLAGQGSKQYF.

The chain couples TRBV12-3 or TRBV12-4 to TRBJ2-1, with TRBD1 identical over 7 bases. With 6 bases clipped from V and 13 bases from J, the junction kept 6 bases outside the gene matches. The CDR3 is made up of 11 amino acids. The CDR3 loop reads CASRDTGVQFF. For the CDR3, the DNA is TGTGCCAGCAGAGACACAGGGGTACAGTTCTTC.

This clonotype was observed a handful of times. The chain has TRBV7-9 and TRBJ1-3; D is ambiguous. The CDR3 is 14 amino acids. With 5 bases removed from V and 0 bases from J, the gap between germline ends came to 8 bases. CDR1 and CDR2 from the germline V gene are SEHNR and FQNEAQ (reference sequence). The CDR3 spells CASSIRRSGNTIYF. In DNA, the CDR3 is TGTGCCAGCAGCATCAGACGCTCTGGAAACACCATATATTTT.

In its sample, this clonotype was seen many times. V usage is TRBV12-3 or TRBV12-4 and J usage is TRBJ1-1; TRBD1 aligns across 10 bases. This CDR3 contains 15 residues. V was pared by 3 bases and J by 4 bases, with 5 bases of the junction left unmatched. This CDR3 is CASSFGDRGATEAFF. DNA of the CDR3: TGTGCCAGCAGTTTCGGGGACAGGGGAGCCACTGAAGCTTTCTTT.

This clonotype was seen only a few times. The chain uses TRBV12-3 or TRBV12-4 and TRBJ2-3; 7 positions agree with TRBD2. This CDR3 is built from 17 residues. J gave up 1 base and V 3 bases, and 10 bases lay outside the gene matches. The CDR3 DNA reads as TGTGCCAGCAGTTTTCCCGGAGGACTAGAGGGCACAGATACGCAGTATTTT. The encoded protein is CASSFPGGLEGTDTQYF.

This chain connects TRBV29-1 to TRBJ2-1, with D possibly being TRBD2 (6 bases). With 0 bases removed from V and 6 bases from J, the gap between germline ends came to 15 bases. This CDR3 is built from 15 residues. Germline-derived CDR1 and CDR2 are SQVTM and ANQGSEA. The CDR3 DNA follows: TGCAGCGTTGAAGATTGGCGGGGAAGGGGCAATGAGCAGTTCTTC. This encodes CSVEDWRGRGNEQFF.

This clonotype was observed a handful of times. CDR3 sequence: CASSSNDGFTGTGELFF. Here the CDR3 DNA reads TGTGCCAGCAGCTCAAACGACGGGTTCACTGGGACCGGGGAGCTGTTTTTT. V and J are TRBV7-9 and TRBJ2-2, with D uncertain. Germline CDR1 SEHNR, CDR2 FQNEAQ (reference sequence). CDR3 length equals 17 residues. Trimming shortened V by 4 bases and J by 5 bases, and 20 bases separated the two germline ends.

This clonotype was seen a handful of times. The rearrangement joins TRBV7-8 to TRBJ1-4; the D gene is possibly TRBD1 (6 bases). The germline V and J ends were trimmed by 1 base and 8 bases, with 14 bases remaining between them. From germline, CDR1 is SGHVS and CDR2 FQNEAQ. CDR3 length equals 15 residues. The CDR3 is CASSLVGGQGEKLFF. The CDR3, as DNA: TGTGCCAGCAGCTTAGTTGGGGGTCAGGGGGAAAAACTGTTTTTT.

This clonotype was observed at least ten times. This rearrangement joins TRBV20-1 to TRBJ1-5; no firm D call. Germline V gene data show CDR1 as DFQATT and CDR2 as SNEGSKA (reference sequence). Trimming took 5 bases from V and 4 from J, leaving 9 bases between them. This CDR3 comprises 12 residues. The CDR3 DNA reads as TGCAGTGCTCCCGGACTAAATCAGCCCCAGCATTTT. Translating gives CSAPGLNQPQHF.

This clonotype was seen a handful of times. CDR3 DNA: TGTGCCAGCAGCCTCACAGGGGTAACCGGGGAGCTGTTTTTT. Amino acids: CASSLTGVTGELFF. The rearrangement uses TRBV7-7 and TRBJ2-2; TRBD1 matches at 7 bases. V lost 5 bases and J lost 5; bases outside the gene matches: 5. Germline assignment: CDR1 SSHAT and CDR2 FNYEAQ (reference sequence). The CDR3 has 14 amino acids.

This clonotype was seen only a few times. This chain connects TRBV24-1 to TRBJ2-1; D could derive from TRBD1 or TRBD2 (5 bases each). Germline V CDR1 and CDR2: KGHDR, SFDVKD. Trimming took off 2 bases at V and 7 bases at J, with 14 bases between the two ends. CDR3 length: 15 residues. DNA of the CDR3: TGTGCCACCAGTGATTCTGGGGGAGTTGGGAATGAGCAGTTCTTC. Amino acid sequence: CATSDSGGVGNEQFF.

In its sample, this clonotype was seen a few times. The rearrangement joins TRBV6-1 to TRBJ2-5; 8 nucleotides align to TRBD2. Germline CDR1 reads MNHNS; CDR2 reads SASEGT. The CDR3 is made up of 16 amino acids. V gave up 6 bases and J gave up 3 bases; unmatched junction bases: 12. Here the CDR3 reads CASSPNPGTREETQYF. The CDR3 DNA reads TGTGCCAGCAGCCCCAACCCCGGGACTAGGGAAGAGACCCAGTACTTC.

This clonotype appeared a few times. The chain employs TRBV4-3 and TRBJ2-1; D is uncertain. The CDR3 has 13 residues. The V gene's germline CDR1 is LGHNA and CDR2 YSLEER. V was pared by 0 bases and J by 7 bases, with 7 bases between. The CDR3 here is CASSQESWNEQFF. Here the CDR3 DNA reads TGCGCCAGCAGCCAAGAGTCGTGGAATGAGCAGTTCTTC.

This clonotype turned up a few times. The rearrangement links TRBV20-1 to TRBJ1-3; D is uncertain. Germline loops: CDR1 DFQATT, CDR2 SNEGSKA (reference sequence). The germline V and J ends were trimmed by 5 bases and 0 bases, with 8 bases remaining between them. The CDR3 sequence is 13 residues long. CDR3 DNA sequence: TGCAGTGCTTATACAAGCTCTGGAAACACCATATATTTT. It is translated as CSAYTSSGNTIYF.

This clonotype was observed once. The rearrangement links TRBV14 to TRBJ1-2, with TRBD1 identical over 11 bases. This CDR3 has 14 residues. Germline CDR1 SGHDN, CDR2 FVKESK. J was trimmed by 4 bases and V by 5 bases; bases with no gene match: 3. DNA of the CDR3: TGTGCCAGCAGCACCGGGACAGGGGGCTATGGCTACACCTTC. Its translation is CASSTGTGGYGYTF.

This clonotype turned up a few times. The chain is built from TRBV14 and TRBJ2-1, with 8 bases lining up with TRBD2. V lost 1 base and J lost 0; bases outside the gene matches: 5. Germline V gene lookup returns CDR1 SGHDN and CDR2 FVKESK. The CDR3 extends over 17 amino acids. CDR3 bases: TGTGCCAGCAGCCAAGTACGGGGGGGGAGCTCCTACAATGAGCAGTTCTTC. Its protein is CASSQVRGGSSYNEQFF.

The table lists this clonotype with a few counts. This sequence joins TRBV20-1 and TRBJ2-5, with D perhaps matching TRBD1 or TRBD2 (7 bases each). Germline lookup yields CDR1 DFQATT and CDR2 SNEGSKA (reference sequence). V was cut by 4 bases and J by 2 bases, with 11 bases left in between. This CDR3 is built from 13 residues. CDR3 sequence (DNA): TGCAGTGCTACAGGGGGGGGGCAAGAGACCCAGTACTTC. Translated, it gives CSATGGGQETQYF.

The V and J genes are TRBV7-2 and TRBJ2-1, with TRBD2 matching over 14 bases. Trimming removed 5 bases from V and 10 bases from J; junction bases left unmatched: 10. The CDR3 extends over 16 amino acids. Germline-derived CDR1 and CDR2 are SGHTA and FQGNSA. In DNA, the CDR3 is TGTGCCAGCAGCATTCAGGGACTAGCGGGGGCTCCAGAGCAGTTCTTC. Its translation is CASSIQGLAGAPEQFF.

The chain couples TRBV20-1 to TRBJ1-1; possible D gene TRBD1, 6 bases. Trimming left V 0 bases short and J 5 bases short, with 10 bases between. This CDR3 has 13 residues. CDR1 and CDR2 from the germline V gene are DFQATT and SNEGSKA (reference sequence). The CDR3 nucleotides are TGCAGTGCTAGAGAGGGGGCGCTGACTGAAGCTTTCTTT. The encoded protein is CSAREGALTEAFF.

This clonotype turned up a few times. This chain joins TRBV6-2 or TRBV6-3 and TRBJ2-7; TRBD1 might be the D (5 bases). Germline assignment: CDR1 MNHEY and CDR2 SVGEGT. The CDR3 length is 13 residues. With 6 bases removed from V and 1 base from J, the gap between germline ends came to 10 bases. This chain's CDR3 is CASRTPGSYEQYF. The CDR3 region has the DNA TGTGCCAGCAGAACCCCAGGGTCCTACGAGCAGTACTTC.

This clonotype was seen a few times. This chain joins TRBV13 and TRBJ1-3; D unclear. The germline V gene has CDR1 PRHDT and CDR2 FYEKMQ (reference sequence). This CDR3 has 14 amino acids. With 5 bases removed from V and 0 bases from J, the gap between germline ends came to 8 bases. The CDR3 DNA is TGTGCCAGCAGCCTACTATTCTCTGGAAACACCATATATTTT. This sequence encodes CASSLLFSGNTIYF.

The rearrangement links TRBV19 to TRBJ1-4; 7 positions match TRBD1. CDR3 length equals 15 residues. Germline V gene sequence: CDR1 LNHDA, CDR2 SQIVND (reference sequence). J gave up 10 bases and V 5 bases, and 13 bases lay outside the gene matches. The CDR3: CASSDPGTVAAKLFF. The CDR3 bases are TGTGCCAGTAGTGATCCCGGGACAGTAGCCGCAAAACTGTTTTTT.

This clonotype was detected many times. The CDR3 DNA follows: TGTGCCATCAGTGAGATAAAGCGGGGGAGATACGAGCAGTACTTC. It yields the protein CAISEIKRGRYEQYF. This chain joins TRBV10-3 and TRBJ2-7, with TRBD2 matching over 8 bases. The V gene's germline CDR1 is ENHRY and CDR2 SYGVKD. Unmatched junction bases numbered 7, after V lost 2 bases and J lost 4 bases. The CDR3 has 15 amino acids.

The rearrangement joins TRBV2 to TRBJ1-5; unclear D gene. V was trimmed by 6 bases and J by 3 bases, leaving 24 bases between them. Germline V gene lookup returns CDR1 SNHLY and CDR2 FYNNEI. This CDR3 contains 18 residues. The CDR3 loop is CASSSLASTGVYNQPQHF. The CDR3 nucleotides read TGTGCCAGCAGCTCCTTAGCGTCAACCGGGGTCTACAATCAGCCCCAGCATTTT.

The sample holds a few counts of this clonotype. The genes are TRBV20-1 and TRBJ2-1; 7 bases are shared with TRBD1. Germline V gene data show CDR1 as DFQATT and CDR2 as SNEGSKA (reference sequence). Trimming removed 5 bases from V and 6 bases from J; junction bases left unmatched: 7. The CDR3 covers 13 residues. The CDR3 bases are TGCAGTGCTCATAGGGGGCGGATCAATGAGCAGTTCTTC. It is translated as CSAHRGRINEQFF.

V usage is TRBV27 and J usage is TRBJ2-1; 10 bases match TRBD2. With 4 bases clipped from V and 4 bases from J, the junction kept 7 bases outside the gene matches. The length of the CDR3 is 16 residues. Per germline, CDR1 MNHEY and CDR2 SMNVEV (reference sequence). This CDR3 is CASSYLAGGLYNEQFF. CDR3 nucleotide sequence: TGTGCCAGCAGTTATTTAGCGGGAGGTTTGTACAATGAGCAGTTCTTC.

V is TRBV10-3 and J is TRBJ2-7; D is possibly TRBD1 (6 bases). Germline lookup yields CDR1 ENHRY and CDR2 SYGVKD. V shed 0 bases and J shed 4 bases, with 22 bases lying between them. The CDR3 length is 18 residues. This chain's CDR3 is CAISESVIRGQGAYEQYF. The DNA for the CDR3 is TGTGCCATCAGTGAGTCTGTAATCCGGGGACAAGGGGCTTACGAGCAGTACTTC.

In its sample, this clonotype was seen a few times. The V gene is TRBV6-1, the J gene TRBJ2-1, with TRBD1 identical over 9 bases. Losses at the gene ends were 5 bases for V and 0 bases for J; bases not matched to a gene: 2. Germline V gene data show CDR1 as MNHNS and CDR2 as SASEGT. CDR3 size: 15 residues. The CDR3 DNA follows: TGTGCCAGCAGTAGGGACAGGGCCTCCTACAATGAGCAGTTCTTC. Protein: CASSRDRASYNEQFF.